Listed here are 23 T cell receptor beta chains from one sample, sequenced in a study of siplizumab effects on memory and regulatory T cells. Profiled with immunoSEQ multiplex PCR; TCRdb holds only in-frame clones, not every one. The sample lists some 46,000 clones, nearly 95% occurring once. Sequencing was carried out using CD8+ T cells sorted from blood. These receptors were obtained from a human donor in good health.

The CDR3 protein is CASSLTSGSSTDTQYF. As DNA, the CDR3 is TGTGCCAGCAGCCTTACTAGCGGGAGTAGTACAGATACGCAGTATTTT. The V call is TRBV9, the J call TRBJ2-3, with 11 bases lining up with TRBD2. The CDR3 contains 16 residues. Germline-derived CDR1 and CDR2 are SGDLS and YYNGEE. V lost 4 bases to trimming and J lost 3 bases; unmatched junction nucleotides: 7.

This chain connects TRBV11-3 to TRBJ2-4, with 7 positions matching TRBD1. V was pared by 6 bases and J by 0 bases, with 17 bases of the junction left unmatched. CDR3 length: 19 residues. Germline CDR1 reads SGHNT; CDR2 reads YENEEA. Written as DNA, the CDR3 is TGTGCCAGCAGTCACATCGGACGGGACAGACAAATAGCCAAAAACATTCAGTACTTC. Its protein is CASSHIGRDRQIAKNIQYF. Using reference TRBV11-3 and TRBJ2-4 for the parts outside the CDR3, the full variable domain is EAGVVQSPRYKIIEKKQPVAFWCNPISGHNTLYWYLQNLGQGPELLIRYENEEAVDDSQLPKDRFSAERLKGVDSTLKIQPAELGDSAVYLCASSHIGRDRQIAKNIQYFGAGTRLSVL.

The rearrangement links TRBV27 to TRBJ2-2; D call uncertain. Per germline, CDR1 MNHEY and CDR2 SMNVEV (reference sequence). The CDR3 spans 11 residues. Trimming shortened V by 3 bases and J by 8 bases, and 4 bases separated the two germline ends. The CDR3 DNA reads as TGTGCCAGCAGTTTTTTAGGGGAGCTGTTTTTT. Amino acids: CASSFLGELFF.

The rearrangement links TRBV28 to TRBJ2-2; 7 bases fit TRBD2. Germline values: CDR1 MDHEN, CDR2 SYDVKM. The junction had 14 bases not matched to a gene; V was cut back by 0 bases and J by 4 bases. The CDR3 is 19 residues long. In DNA form, the CDR3 reads TGTGCCAGCAGTTTATGGGCCCGGGTTGGCGGGAGCCGCACCGGGGAGCTGTTTTTT. Protein product: CASSLWARVGGSRTGELFF.

The CDR3 is CASSLETSGKETQYF. The CDR3 DNA is TGTGCCAGCAGCTTGGAGACTAGCGGAAAAGAGACCCAGTACTTC. The rearrangement joins TRBV5-6 to TRBJ2-5; TRBD2 aligns across 9 bases. The CDR3 runs to 15 residues. Germline CDR1 reads SGHDT; CDR2 reads YYEEEE. V trimming: 0 bases; J trimming: 3 bases; junction bases outside the gene matches: 3.

The chain recombines TRBV14 with TRBJ1-1, with no clear D. The CDR3 totals 15 residues. The V and J ends lost 2 bases and 0 bases respectively, with 10 bases between them. Germline CDR1 and CDR2: SGHDN and FVKESK. CDR3 loop: CASSQQDGLNTEAFF. Here the CDR3 DNA reads TGTGCCAGCAGCCAACAGGACGGATTGAACACTGAAGCTTTCTTT.

The J gene is TRBJ2-2, the V gene TRBV28, with D unresolved. The V end lost 3 bases, the J end lost 3 bases, and 11 bases lay between the germline ends. Germline lookup yields CDR1 MDHEN and CDR2 SYDVKM. The CDR3 sequence is 15 residues long. The CDR3 bases are TGTGCCAGCAGTTTGTGGGCGAGCGACACCGGGGAGCTGTTTTTT. This sequence encodes CASSLWASDTGELFF.

J is TRBJ2-5 and V is TRBV28; 9 nucleotides agree with TRBD1. There are 14 residues in the CDR3. J was trimmed by 5 bases and V by 8 bases; bases with no gene match: 9. CDR1 MDHEN and CDR2 SYDVKM come from the germline V gene. CDR3 loop: CASETGGAEETQYF. Here the CDR3 DNA reads TGTGCCAGCGAAACAGGGGGCGCGGAGGAGACCCAGTACTTC.

The chain uses TRBV6-1 and TRBJ2-7; D possibly matches TRBD1 or TRBD2 (6 bases each). Trimming cost V 5 bases and J 1 base, with 15 bases left between them. The germline CDR1 and CDR2 sequences are MNHNS and SASEGT. The CDR3 consists of 15 residues. CDR3 sequence reads: CASSPMGGRSYEQYF. The CDR3 DNA reads as TGTGCCAGCAGTCCAATGGGGGGCCGTTCCTACGAGCAGTACTTC.

V is TRBV28 and J is TRBJ1-4; perhaps TRBD1 as D (6 bases). Trimming shortened V by 6 bases and J by 9 bases, and 20 bases separated the two germline ends. The CDR3 has 15 amino acids. Per germline, CDR1 MDHEN and CDR2 SYDVKM. The CDR3 reads CASSQSIGQGKKLFF. The CDR3 nucleotides read TGTGCCAGCAGCCAGAGTATCGGGCAGGGGAAAAAACTGTTTTTT.

The chain carries TRBV27 and TRBJ2-1; D is perhaps TRBD2 (7 bases). The ends were cut back, 9 bases at V and 4 bases at J, with 16 bases in the middle. CDR3 length equals 14 residues. CDR1 and CDR2 from the germline V gene are MNHEY and SMNVEV (reference sequence). CDR3 nucleotide sequence: TGTGCCAGTGCCTCTAGGGGGGGGTACAATGAGCAGTTCTTC. Translated, it gives CASASRGGYNEQFF.

The chain carries TRBV9 and TRBJ2-3; 9 bases are a match to TRBD1. CDR3 length: 18 residues. The J segment lost 2 bases and the V segment lost 4 bases, leaving 14 bases of the junction unmatched. Germline V lookup: CDR1 SGDLS, CDR2 YYNGEE. The CDR3 is CASSHGQGRTPFTDTQYF. In DNA, the CDR3 is TGTGCCAGCAGCCACGGACAGGGGAGGACGCCGTTCACAGATACGCAGTATTTT. The full variable domain, rest sourced from reference TRBV9 and TRBJ2-3, is DSGVTQTPKHLITATGQRVTLRCSPRSGDLSVYWYQQSLDQGLQFLIQYYNGEERAKGNILERFSAQQFPDLHSELNLSSLELGDSALYFCASSHGQGRTPFTDTQYFGPGTRLTVL.

The genes are TRBV5-1 and TRBJ2-1; possibly TRBD1 for D (6 bases). Per the germline V gene, CDR1 is SGHRS and CDR2 is YFSETQ. Trimming shortened V by 0 bases and J by 5 bases, and 12 bases separated the two germline ends. The CDR3 consists of 15 residues. This CDR3 reads CASSLAQGANNEQFF. In DNA, the CDR3 is TGCGCCAGCAGCTTGGCACAGGGAGCAAACAATGAGCAGTTCTTC.

J is TRBJ2-1 and V is TRBV7-9; D is unclear. The CDR3 sequence is 13 residues long. Trimming cost V 5 bases and J 5 bases, with 10 bases left between them. The germline V gene encodes CDR1 SEHNR and CDR2 FQNEAQ (reference sequence). This CDR3 is CASSPVRDNEQFF. DNA of the CDR3: TGTGCCAGCAGCCCCGTCCGGGACAATGAGCAGTTCTTC.

The rearrangement uses TRBV7-8 and TRBJ2-5, with no clear D. The CDR3 has 15 amino acids. V was trimmed by 4 bases and J by 5 bases, leaving 17 bases between them. Germline loops: CDR1 SGHVS, CDR2 FQNEAQ. The CDR3 is CASSSPFLMRETQYF. CDR3 DNA sequence: TGTGCCAGCAGCTCTCCTTTTCTCATGCGGGAGACCCAGTACTTC.

This chain links TRBV18 with TRBJ2-7; TRBD2 matches 8 bases. Per germline, CDR1 KGHSH and CDR2 LQKENI. The CDR3 covers 15 residues. The ends lost 1 base at V and 3 bases at J; junction bases unmatched: 5. The CDR3 coding sequence is TGTGCCAGCTCACCACTAGCGGGATTGGACTACGAGCAGTACTTC. It specifies CASSPLAGLDYEQYF.

The J gene is TRBJ2-3, the V gene TRBV7-9, with D perhaps matching TRBD1 (5 bases). This CDR3 is 15 amino acids long. Trimming removed 3 bases from V and 0 bases from J, with 10 bases in between. CDR1 is SEHNR, CDR2 FQNEAQ, per germline (reference sequence). The CDR3 nucleotides read TGTGCCAGCAGCTTCTCTCCAGGGAGCACAGATACGCAGTATTTT. Its protein is CASSFSPGSTDTQYF. Full variable domain (missing parts from reference TRBV7-9 and TRBJ2-3): DTGVSQNPRHKITKRGQNVTFRCDPISEHNRLYWYRQTLGQGPEFLTYFQNEAQLEKSRLLSDRFSAERPKGSFSTLEIQRTEQGDSAMYLCASSFSPGSTDTQYFGPGTRLTVL.

The V gene is TRBV19, the J gene TRBJ2-2, with a tentative D call TRBD1 (7 bases). Trimming left V 2 bases short and J 6 bases short, with 16 bases between. The CDR3 spans 16 residues. From germline, CDR1 is LNHDA and CDR2 SQIVND (reference sequence). CDR3 nucleotides: TGTGCCAGTAGTATACAGGGGGGATTTACGGCCGGGGAGCTGTTTTTT. Translated, it gives CASSIQGGFTAGELFF.

The rearrangement joins TRBV30 to TRBJ2-5; 9 bases are a match to TRBD1. From germline, CDR1 is GTSNPN and CDR2 SVGIG (reference sequence). The CDR3 consists of 15 residues. The V and J ends lost 4 bases and 5 bases, in that order; junction bases with no gene match: 11. The chain's CDR3 is CAWTSGTGLPETQYF. The CDR3 coding sequence is TGTGCCTGGACCTCCGGGACAGGGTTGCCGGAGACCCAGTACTTC.

V and J are TRBV15 and TRBJ1-1; D is possibly TRBD1 (5 bases). Germline V gene lookup returns CDR1 LNHNV and CDR2 YYDKDF (reference sequence). There are 12 residues in the CDR3. Trimming took 0 bases from V and 11 from J, leaving 10 bases between them. In DNA form, the CDR3 reads TGTGCCACCAGCAGAGATTTCCGGGGGGCTTTCTTT. Translated, it gives CATSRDFRGAFF. The entire variable domain, with the rest obtained from reference TRBV15 and TRBJ1-1, is as follows: DAMVIQNPRYQVTQFGKPVTLSCSQTLNHNVMYWYQQKSSQAPKLLFHYYDKDFNNEADTPDNFQSRRPNTSFCFLDIRSPGLGDTAMYLCATSRDFRGAFFGQGTRLTVV.

The chain employs TRBV25-1 and TRBJ2-7; D unresolved. Trimming shortened V by 6 bases and J by 5 bases, and 8 bases separated the two germline ends. Germline assignment: CDR1 MGHDK and CDR2 SYGVNS. This CDR3 is built from 11 residues. CDR3 amino acids: CASRVGHEQYF. The CDR3 region has the DNA TGTGCCAGCAGGGTCGGCCACGAGCAGTACTTC.

The CDR3, as DNA: TGTGCCAGCAGTTTAAAAAGGACTAGTTTGTTCTTGGGCTACGAGCAGTACTTC. The encoded protein is CASSLKRTSLFLGYEQYF. This chain connects TRBV27 to TRBJ2-7; 7 bases fit TRBD2. CDR1 and CDR2 from the germline V gene are MNHEY and SMNVEV (reference sequence). Unmatched junction bases numbered 16, after V lost 2 bases and J lost 3 bases. This CDR3 spans 18 amino acids.

This clone was detected a few times. The genes are TRBV6-1 and TRBJ1-1; tentatively, D is TRBD1 (5 bases). Between the trimmed V and J ends, which lost 10 bases and 11 bases, there was a span of 17 bases. The CDR3 has 11 amino acids. Germline CDR1 and CDR2: MNHNS and SASEGT. CDR3 amino acids: CATKKGVSAFF. In DNA form, the CDR3 reads TGTGCCACCAAAAAAGGGGTGTCGGCTTTCTTT.